This T cell receptor beta chain was captured in a study of cytomegalovirus exposure and HLA in healthy donors. Researchers ran the PCR with 60 Vbeta and 13 Jbeta primers. Produced via immunoSEQ multiplex PCR; TCRdb's table is partial and in-frame only. The sample has 150,000 to 200,000 clones; about 87% are singletons. While unrecorded immune exposures were likely, the donors were nominally healthy when sampled. Remarks on this clone: The antigen is unknown.

The V and J ends lost 4 bases and 4 bases, in that order; junction bases with no gene match: 7. Germline assignment: CDR1 SGHRS and CDR2 YFSETQ. The CDR3 covers 15 residues. Study results and caveats: Donor immune exposure was known only as CMV serostatus. TCR beta V- and J-gene trimming was later associated with a missense DCLRE1C variant. When a later analysis compared HLA-associated TCR beta chains with equally common others, the HLA-associated chains turned out to be more clonally expanded and to have lower generation probabilities.

The source of this sequence is a woman younger than 30 in good health and CMV-seronegative. Input material: PBMCs. The J gene is TRBJ1-3, the V gene TRBV5-1, with 8 nucleotides matching TRBD1. The CDR3 reads CASSPGQGLGNTIYF. The CDR3 DNA reads as TGCGCCAGCAGCCCTGGACAGGGCCTGGGAAACACCATATATTTT.